Listed below are T cell receptor beta chains from one sample, sequenced in a study of cytomegalovirus exposure and HLA in healthy donors. Some clones are missing from TCRdb's copy, which holds only in-frame ones; the method was immunoSEQ multiplex PCR. The sample records about 130,000 clones, over 9.5% being singletons. The sample was PBMCs. The receptors originated from a woman between 18 and 29 years old in good health and CMV-seropositive. The CDR3 runs from the conserved cysteine through the conserved F or W. Each record gives: D gene, J gene, V gene, clone size, CDR3 DNA, CDR3 protein. The D gene is left open where the match is weak. Expanded clones get a size class; other rows say once, few or many, or leave the size out.

TRBD1,TRBJ1-1,TRBV5-1,NA,TGCGCCAGCAGCTGGCGACAGGGCTTGAACACTGAAGCTTTCTTT,CASSWRQGLNTEAFF
NA,TRBJ2-5,TRBV11-1,few,TGTGCCAGCAGCTCGTGGGGGGGCGGAGAGACCCAGTACTTC,CASSSWGGGETQYF
TRBD1,TRBJ1-1,TRBV15,NA,TGTGCCACCAGCAGAGCGGACAGGGGGGTCACTGAAGCTTTCTTT,CATSRADRGVTEAFF
NA,TRBJ2-7,TRBV21-1,few,TGTGCCAACATAAAGGACAGGGATGAGAACGAGCAGTACTTC,CANIKDRDENEQYF
NA,TRBJ1-3,TRBV2,NA,TGTGCCAGCAGCGGGGGTTCTGGAAACACCATATATTTT,CASSGGSGNTIYF
NA,TRBJ2-7,TRBV4-1,NA,TGCGCCAGCAGCAATAGCTACGAGCAGTACTTC,CASSNSYEQYF
TRBD1,TRBJ2-7,TRBV2,few,TGTGCCAGCAGTGATTTTGGACAGGGTGGGAAGGGGCAGTACTTC,CASSDFGQGGKGQYF
NA,TRBJ2-7,TRBV28,few,TGTGCCAGCGGCCTTTACGAGCAGTACTTC,CASGLYEQYF
NA,TRBJ1-1,TRBV6-5,few,TGTGCCAGCAGCCAACAGACAGAACCGAACACTGAAGCTTTCTTT,CASSQQTEPNTEAFF
NA,TRBJ2-6,TRBV5-4,few,TGTGCCAGCAGCTTTGGAGGATCTGGGGCCAACGTCCTGACTTTC,CASSFGGSGANVLTF
TRBD1,TRBJ1-2,TRBV30,few,TGTGCCTCCCTCGGACAGGACCTTAACTATGGCTACACCTTC,CASLGQDLNYGYTF
TRBD1,TRBJ1-1,TRBV6-6,few,TGTGCCAGCAGTAAGAGACAGGGGCAGAACACTGAAGCTTTCTTT,CASSKRQGQNTEAFF
NA,TRBJ2-7,TRBV2,NA,TGTGCCAGCAGTGCTGAGACAGCATCGTCCTACGAGCAGTACTTC,CASSAETASSYEQYF
TRBD2,TRBJ2-3,TRBV6-6,few,TGTGCCAGCAGGGATTTAGCGGGAGTCGCAGATACGCAGTATTTT,CASRDLAGVADTQYF
NA,TRBJ1-3,TRBV30,few,TGTGCCTGGAGTGGAGGGTACGGAAACACCATATATTTT,CAWSGGYGNTIYF
NA,TRBJ2-3,TRBV10-3,NA,TGTGCCATCAGTGGCCGAGCCAGCACAGATACGCAGTATTTT,CAISGRASTDTQYF